A selection of T cell receptor beta chains follows, all from one sample in a study of blood T cell repertoires in COVID-19. Only in-frame clones appear in the TCRdb table, and some are missing; sequencing was by immunoSEQ multiplex PCR. The table records 150,000 to 200,000 clones, about 87% of them present only once. Sequenced material: peripheral blood. These receptors all come from a man aged 60 to 75 with acute or convalescent COVID-19. Both conserved end residues are trimmed from each CDR3.

TRBJ2-7	TRBV5-1	ASSLRTAGEQY
TRBJ1-3	TRBV5-1	ASSLTGQGTGNTIY
TRBJ1-2	TRBV12-3/TRBV12-4	ASSLARDNGYT
TRBJ2-7	TRBV24-1	ATSDSGGAPYEQY
TRBJ1-2	TRBV27	ASSSPGQGAGYT
TRBJ2-2	TRBV18	ASSEQGSASGELF
TRBJ2-3	TRBV30	AWSPWAGTDTQY
TRBJ1-1	TRBV19	ASSSVGLVNTEAF
TRBJ2-2	TRBV12-3/TRBV12-4	ASSFLLGGELF
TRBJ2-3	TRBV11-1	ASSLSGTDTQY